The 3 T cell receptor beta chains given below trace back to one sample, sequenced in a study of glioma-infiltrating T cells. The iRepertoire nested amplicon-rescue multiplex PCR amplified TCR alpha and beta CDR3s from RNA. From the multiplex PCR reads, TCRdb called clonotypes with MiXCR, one entry per CDR3 protein. Here the sample spans around 390,000 distinct CDR3 sequences, 41% being singletons. Source material: glioma tissue, nonneoplastic brain tissue, or PBMCs (not recorded which). The receptor source for this set is a human donor with low-grade glioma or glioblastoma, undergoing nonglioma brain surgery, or in good health (not recorded which).

This clonotype was counted many times. The chain recombines TRBV6-2 or TRBV6-3 with TRBJ1-5, with D perhaps matching TRBD1 (6 bases). The germline V gene has CDR1 MNHEY and CDR2 SVGEGT. The CDR3 length is 14 residues. The V end lost 6 bases, the J end lost 3 bases, and 12 bases lay between the germline ends. The CDR3 reads CASRNRDTNQPQHF. The CDR3 DNA is TGTGCCAGCAGAAACCGGGACACCAATCAGCCCCAGCATTTT.

This clonotype has a handful of counts. This rearrangement joins TRBV5-1 to TRBJ1-5, with TRBD1 matching 7 bases. Germline trimming cut 5 bases from V and 4 bases from J; bases unmatched to any gene: 6. There are 14 residues in the CDR3. Germline CDR1 and CDR2: SGHRS and YFSETQ. The CDR3 sequence is CASSKGTANQPQHF. The CDR3 DNA is TGCGCCAGCAGTAAAGGGACAGCTAATCAGCCCCAGCATTTT.

Regarding this clonotype: This may come from a read error, since a much larger clone is one base off. The gene calls are TRBV6-2 or TRBV6-3 and TRBJ2-1; TRBD1 agrees at 8 bases. The CDR3 covers 13 residues. Germline V gene sequence: CDR1 MNHEY, CDR2 SVGEGT. The CDR3 DNA reads TGTGCCAGCAGTTGGACAGGGAACAATGTGCAGTTCTTC. Protein sequence: CASSWTGNNVQFF.